Presented here are 8 T cell receptor beta chains from one specimen sequenced in a study of T cells in Graves' hyperthyroidism and ophthalmopathy (dated by TCRdb to the late 2010s). Preparation of the library involved multiplex PCR. Instrument used: Illumina HiSeq 2000. Amplification of TCR beta CDR3 regions was carried out from RNA transcripts. The TCR CDR3 was subjected to a first round of RT-PCR using the HTBI primer set and the Qiagen OneStep RT-PCR kit. TCRdb ran its own pipeline on the public reads, namely fastp trimming at Q25 and MiXCR clone calling, and kept in-frame beta chains. Each CDR3 protein gets just one entry, which takes the most common genes and DNA from the rows behind it. This sample gives roughly 520,000 distinct CDR3 sequences in total; approximately 25% of them show up just once. The top ten clonotypes cover approximately 11% of the sample. The sequencing sample was made of blood. Every receptor here comes from a woman aged 25 to 39 with Graves' ophthalmopathy.

The genes are TRBV3-1 and TRBJ1-2, with unresolved D. CDR3 length: 13 residues. Germline V lookup: CDR1 LGHDT, CDR2 YNNKEL (reference sequence). Trimming left V 7 bases short and J 7 bases short, with 16 bases between. The CDR3 DNA follows: TGTGCCAGCAACTCGGGCTCCATGGGTGGCTACACCTTC. Its translation: CASNSGSMGGYTF.

This clonotype was seen at least ten times. The genes are TRBV5-1 and TRBJ1-1; TRBD1 matches 7 bases. The CDR3 runs 15 residues. Trimming at V came to 0 bases and at J to 1 base, leaving 3 bases not matched to a gene. The V gene's germline CDR1 is SGHRS and CDR2 YFSETQ. The CDR3 bases are TGCGCCAGCAGCTTGGTGGGGACAGCGAACACTGAAGCTTTCTTT. Translating gives CASSLVGTANTEAFF.

The J gene is TRBJ1-3, the V gene TRBV30, with TRBD1 identical over 7 bases. Germline CDR1 is GTSNPN and CDR2 is SVGIG (reference sequence). CDR3 length equals 13 residues. The V segment lost 4 bases and the J segment 8 bases; nucleotides outside the gene matches: 8. The CDR3 sequence is CAWTGAGGDTIYF. The CDR3 nucleotides read TGTGCCTGGACGGGGGCAGGGGGGGACACCATATATTTT. Looking up the rest from reference TRBV30 and TRBJ1-3 gives the full variable domain: SQTIHQWPATLVQPVGSPLSLECTVEGTSNPNLYWYRQAAGRGLQLLFYSVGIGQISSEVPQNLSASRPQDRQFILSSKKLLLSDSGFYLCAWTGAGGDTIYFGEGSWLTVV.

This clonotype was seen once. This could be a read error, since a much larger clone is one nucleotide away. The rearrangement links TRBV7-6 to TRBJ2-5; weak D call: TRBD2 (5 bases). Germline assignment: CDR1 SGHVS and CDR2 FNYEAQ. The CDR3 is made up of 15 amino acids. The CDR3 here is CVSSLQTSIGETQYF. The CDR3 DNA follows: TGTGTCAGCAGCTTACAAACTAGTATCGGTGAGACCCAGTACTTC.

The CDR3 reads CASSKDWNTEAFF. CDR3 coding DNA: TGTGCCAGCAGCAAGGATTGGAACACTGAAGCTTTCTTT. The V gene is TRBV7-9, the J gene TRBJ1-1; D is uncertain. Trimming took 5 bases from V and 1 from J, leaving 8 bases between them. The CDR3 totals 13 residues. Per the germline V gene, CDR1 is SEHNR and CDR2 is FQNEAQ (reference sequence).

The chain couples TRBV6-1 to TRBJ1-5; 8 bases line up with TRBD1. The V and J ends lost 5 bases and 3 bases, in that order; junction bases with no gene match: 9. The CDR3 consists of 16 residues. The V gene's germline CDR1 is MNHNS and CDR2 SASEGT. CDR3 sequence reads: CASSTRTGPLNQPQHF. The CDR3 DNA follows: TGTGCCAGCAGTACCAGGACAGGGCCACTCAATCAGCCCCAGCATTTT.

This rearrangement joins TRBV6-2 or TRBV6-3 to TRBJ2-7; 8 bases map to TRBD1. CDR3 length equals 15 residues. Germline V gene sequence: CDR1 MNHEY, CDR2 SVGEGT. The J segment lost 6 bases and the V segment lost 2 bases, leaving 9 bases of the junction unmatched. The DNA for the CDR3 is TGTGCCAGCAGTTACGGGTCAGGGGGCACGGCCGAGCAGTACTTC. This sequence encodes CASSYGSGGTAEQYF.

At least ten counts were recorded for this clonotype. The chain employs TRBV10-3 and TRBJ2-7, with 8 bases identical to TRBD2. The CDR3 length is 14 residues. Trimming at V came to 10 bases and at J to 4 bases, leaving 12 bases not matched to a gene. The germline V gene has CDR1 ENHRY and CDR2 SYGVKD. This chain's CDR3 is CATVHGGALYEQYF. Here the CDR3 DNA reads TGTGCCACCGTACACGGGGGGGCTCTGTACGAGCAGTACTTC.